A single sample gave rise to the 22 T cell receptor beta chains below, sequenced in a study of blood T cell repertoires in COVID-19. Sequencing used immunoSEQ multiplex PCR; TCRdb keeps in-frame clones, though not all of them. Counted here are 100,000 to 150,000 clones, 88% occurring once; the ten biggest clones make up 1.5%. Sequenced: peripheral blood. The origin of the receptors is a human donor in a cohort sampled during active COVID-19.

V is TRBV5-6 and J is TRBJ2-5; 10 bases fit TRBD1. Germline loops: CDR1 SGHDT, CDR2 YYEEEE. The ends lost 3 bases at V and 2 bases at J; junction bases unmatched: 4. The CDR3 spans 15 residues. The DNA of the CDR3 is TGTGCCAGCAGCTCACCGGGACAGGGGCAAGAGACCCAGTACTTC. As protein: CASSSPGQGQETQYF.

This chain links TRBV20-1 with TRBJ2-7; TRBD1 aligns across 8 bases. V lost 3 bases to trimming and J lost 2 bases; unmatched junction nucleotides: 3. The CDR3 contains 13 residues. Germline CDR1 DFQATT, CDR2 SNEGSKA (reference sequence). Written as DNA, the CDR3 is TGCAGTGCTAGTCACAGGGGGGCCTACGAGCAGTACTTC. It is translated as CSASHRGAYEQYF.

The chain uses TRBV2 and TRBJ1-1; no reliable D call. V was trimmed by 2 bases and J by 1 base, leaving 11 bases between them. CDR3 length equals 15 residues. Germline CDR1 reads SNHLY; CDR2 reads FYNNEI. CDR3 sequence: CASSETRTKNTEAFF. The DNA of the CDR3 is TGTGCCAGCAGTGAAACCAGAACCAAGAACACTGAAGCTTTCTTT.

The chain uses TRBV7-2 and TRBJ2-7; TRBD2 matches at 13 bases. There are 17 residues in the CDR3. V gave up 1 base and J gave up 7 bases; unmatched junction bases: 10. CDR1 and CDR2 from the germline V gene are SGHTA and FQGNSA. CDR3 DNA sequence: TGTGCCAGCAGCTTAGGGACTAGCGGGGGCCTCATGAGGGAGCAGTACTTC. Amino acids: CASSLGTSGGLMREQYF.

The chain carries TRBV29-1 and TRBJ2-2, with 8 nucleotides matching TRBD1. Germline CDR1 is SQVTM and CDR2 is ANQGSEA. After removal of 7 bases from V and 1 base from J, the junction contained 11 bases not matched to a gene. This CDR3 has 16 residues. The CDR3 here is CSASKWTGLNTGELFF. The CDR3 DNA reads as TGCAGCGCCAGTAAATGGACAGGGCTGAACACCGGGGAGCTGTTTTTT.

The chain links TRBV18 to TRBJ1-5, with 10 bases matching TRBD1. The CDR3 is made up of 15 amino acids. Germline V gives CDR1 KGHSH, CDR2 LQKENI. V gave up 3 bases and J gave up 6 bases; unmatched junction bases: 5. The CDR3, as DNA: TGTGCCAGCTCACCCGACAGGGGGCGCACTCAGCCCCAGCATTTT. As protein: CASSPDRGRTQPQHF.

J is TRBJ1-4 and V is TRBV6-5; 7 bases fit TRBD1. Germline-derived CDR1 and CDR2 are MNHEY and SVGAGI. The CDR3 has 12 residues. The J segment lost 7 bases and the V segment lost 8 bases, leaving 4 bases of the junction unmatched. The CDR3 spells CASRTGAEKLFF. In nucleotides, the CDR3 is TGTGCCAGCCGTACAGGGGCTGAAAAACTGTTTTTT.

This sequence joins TRBV9 and TRBJ1-4; 8 nucleotides agree with TRBD1. Germline lookup yields CDR1 SGDLS and CDR2 YYNGEE. The V and J ends lost 0 bases and 11 bases, in that order; junction bases with no gene match: 3. This CDR3 spans 13 amino acids. As DNA, the CDR3 is TGTGCCAGCAGCGTAGCAGGGGGCGGGAAACTGTTTTTT. Its protein product is CASSVAGGGKLFF.

The chain links TRBV2 to TRBJ1-6, with TRBD1 matching over 9 bases. J was trimmed by 8 bases and V by 3 bases; bases with no gene match: 2. The germline CDR1 and CDR2 sequences are SNHLY and FYNNEI. The CDR3 spans 14 residues. The CDR3 DNA follows: TGTGCCAGCAGTGATGACAGGGGGTATTCACCCCTCCACTTT. Translating it yields CASSDDRGYSPLHF.

The chain is built from TRBV19 and TRBJ2-1; possibly TRBD2 for D (7 bases). The ends were cut back, 0 bases at V and 4 bases at J, with 13 bases in the middle. The CDR3 is 16 residues long. Germline V gives CDR1 LNHDA, CDR2 SQIVND (reference sequence). CDR3 coding DNA: TGTGCCAGTAGTATAGAGGTGGGGGGGCCTTACAATGAGCAGTTCTTC. Translating it yields CASSIEVGGPYNEQFF.

The chain joins TRBV7-2 to TRBJ2-2, with unresolved D. Germline-derived CDR1 and CDR2 are SGHTA and FQGNSA. Deletions cut 4 bases from V and 7 bases from J, with 7 bases between. The length of the CDR3 is 12 residues. The DNA of the CDR3 is TGTGCCAGCAGCTCAGAGGTCGGGGAGCTGTTTTTT. Translation: CASSSEVGELFF.

The chain links TRBV28 to TRBJ2-7, with 8 bases lining up with TRBD1. V shed 6 bases and J 2 bases; nucleotides not matched to a gene: 6. This CDR3 comprises 14 residues. CDR1 is MDHEN and CDR2 is SYDVKM in the germline V gene. The CDR3 DNA reads TGTGCCAGCAGAGGGACAGGTGATACCTACGAGCAGTACTTC. Amino acids: CASRGTGDTYEQYF.

The chain joins TRBV11-2 to TRBJ2-7; D remains unclear. Trimming cost V 1 base and J 0 bases, with 13 bases left between them. The CDR3 is 16 residues long. In germline, CDR1 is SGHAT, CDR2 FQNNGV. The DNA of the CDR3 is TGTGCCAGCAGCTTAGGTGATGGCTCCAGCTCCTACGAGCAGTACTTC. This sequence encodes CASSLGDGSSSYEQYF.

Regarding this clone: The same CDR3 also results from other DNA sequences found in this sample. This rearrangement joins TRBV4-1 to TRBJ2-3; 9 bases fit TRBD2. V shed 3 bases, J shed 5 bases, and the junction held 6 bases outside the gene matches. Germline CDR1 and CDR2: MGHRA and YSYEKL. The CDR3 is 15 residues long. CDR3 in amino acids: CASSHPTSGIDTQYF. Written as DNA, the CDR3 is TGCGCCAGCAGCCACCCGACTAGCGGAATAGATACGCAGTATTTT.

The gene calls are TRBV2 and TRBJ1-2; possibly TRBD1 for D (6 bases). This CDR3 contains 11 residues. Germline-derived CDR1 and CDR2 are SNHLY and FYNNEI. V was cut by 10 bases and J by 5 bases, with 11 bases left in between. Here the CDR3 reads CATRQDYGYTF. The DNA of the CDR3 is TGTGCCACACGACAGGATTATGGCTACACCTTC. The full variable domain, completed using reference TRBV2 and TRBJ1-2, is EPEVTQTPSHQVTQMGQEVILRCVPISNHLYFYWYRQILGQKVEFLVSFYNNEISEKSEIFDDQFSVERPDGSNFTLKIRSTKLEDSAMYFCATRQDYGYTFGSGTRLTVV.

V gene TRBV6-4 combines with J gene TRBJ2-7, with TRBD2 as a possible D gene (8 bases). Per germline, CDR1 MRHNA and CDR2 SNTAGT. CDR3 length: 19 residues. Trimming cost V 5 bases and J 3 bases, with 29 bases left between them. The CDR3: CASSSQGVESGGLNYEQYF. Here the CDR3 DNA reads TGTGCCAGCAGTAGCCAGGGGGTCGAGTCGGGAGGGCTTAACTACGAGCAGTACTTC.

The V and J genes are TRBV5-6 and TRBJ2-1, with a tentative D call TRBD2 (6 bases). Between the trimmed V and J ends, which lost 4 bases and 2 bases, there was a span of 22 bases. Germline values: CDR1 SGHDT, CDR2 YYEEEE. The CDR3 has 18 amino acids. CDR3 amino acids: CASSPNAAGGTPYNEQFF. The CDR3 nucleotides read TGTGCCAGCAGCCCAAATGCGGCAGGTGGGACTCCCTACAATGAGCAGTTCTTC.

This clone was seen just once. The chain uses TRBV5-1 and TRBJ1-4; D gene ambiguous. The CDR3 runs to 16 residues. Per the germline V gene, CDR1 is SGHRS and CDR2 is YFSETQ. V was trimmed by 0 bases and J by 11 bases, leaving 20 bases between them. The CDR3 region is CASSLEPGHHPRKLFF. In DNA, the CDR3 is TGCGCCAGCAGCTTGGAGCCAGGCCATCACCCAAGGAAACTGTTTTTT.

V gene TRBV9 combines with J gene TRBJ2-7; 11 positions agree with TRBD1. V lost 3 bases and J lost 5; bases outside the gene matches: 13. This CDR3 spans 17 amino acids. CDR1 is SGDLS and CDR2 is YYNGEE in the germline V gene. CDR3 sequence reads: CASSAKPGQGVSDEQYF. The CDR3 DNA sequence: TGTGCCAGCAGCGCCAAGCCGGGACAGGGGGTCTCGGACGAGCAGTACTTC.

The J gene is TRBJ2-1, the V gene TRBV5-1; the match to TRBD2 covers 10 bases. The ends lost 4 bases at V and 7 bases at J; junction bases unmatched: 11. The CDR3 runs 16 residues. Germline assignment: CDR1 SGHRS and CDR2 YFSETQ. CDR3 DNA sequence: TGCGCCAGCAGCCTATTAGCGGGAGGATCAGGGAATGAGCAGTTCTTC. Translation gives CASSLLAGGSGNEQFF.

The V call is TRBV30, the J call TRBJ2-1, with TRBD2 matching 13 bases. The CDR3 totals 18 residues. Germline V lookup: CDR1 GTSNPN, CDR2 SVGIG (reference sequence). The V gene end was trimmed by 2 bases and the J gene end by 1 base; junction bases not matched to a gene: 8. CDR3 nucleotides: TGTGCCTGGAGTCCTCGGACTAGCGGGAGCCAATCCTACAATGAGCAGTTCTTC. This encodes CAWSPRTSGSQSYNEQFF.

Points on this clone: Other DNA sequences in the same sample also yield this CDR3. The rearrangement joins TRBV11-1 to TRBJ2-1, with a weak D call TRBD2 (6 bases). This CDR3 comprises 12 residues. V shed 3 bases and J shed 8 bases, with 8 bases lying between them. Germline V gene sequence: CDR1 SGHAT, CDR2 FQDESV (reference sequence). The CDR3 region has the DNA TGTGCCAGCAGCTTCGGGGGTTATGAGCAGTTCTTC. Translated, it gives CASSFGGYEQFF.